One sample yielded the 19 T cell receptor beta chains listed below, sequenced in a study of T cell responses to AZD1222 COVID-19 vaccine. Sequencing used immunoSEQ multiplex PCR; TCRdb keeps in-frame clones, though not all of them. The data hold 130,000 to 150,000 clones, with roughly nine tenths observed a single time. The source material was peripheral blood, sampled on day 0 of AZD1222 vaccination. The receptors were sampled from an adult in good health.

The chain uses TRBV4-2 and TRBJ2-7; D uncertain. Trimming removed 0 bases at V and 1 base at J, with 7 bases between. CDR3 size: 14 residues. Germline V gene data show CDR1 as LGHNA and CDR2 as YNFKEQ. The CDR3 loop is CASSQDSGSYEQYF. DNA of the CDR3: TGTGCCAGCAGCCAAGATTCGGGTTCCTACGAGCAGTACTTC.

This chain joins TRBV15 and TRBJ2-4, with TRBD1 as a possible D gene (6 bases). The CDR3 totals 13 residues. CDR1 and CDR2 (germline): LNHNV, YYDKDF (reference sequence). V lost 1 base to trimming and J lost 9 bases, with 10 bases between them. CDR3 loop: CATSRGGQGIQYF. CDR3 in DNA: TGTGCCACCAGCAGAGGGGGACAAGGCATTCAGTACTTC.

The CDR3 DNA sequence: TGTGCCAGCAGCTCAAGGACAGGGGCCAACACTGAAGCTTTCTTT. It specifies CASSSRTGANTEAFF. The chain employs TRBV7-2 and TRBJ1-1, with 9 positions matching TRBD1. Trimming at V came to 4 bases and at J to 2 bases, leaving 5 bases not matched to a gene. The CDR3 extends over 15 amino acids. Germline-derived CDR1 and CDR2 are SGHTA and FQGNSA.

This clone qualifies as medium-sized. The chain couples TRBV5-4 to TRBJ2-1, with no clear D. V lost 2 bases and J lost 9, with 9 bases in between. From germline, CDR1 is SGHNT and CDR2 YYREEE (reference sequence). The CDR3 loop spans 12 amino acids. The CDR3 loop is CASSLGSGEQFF. The CDR3 nucleotides are TGTGCCAGCAGCTTAGGTTCGGGTGAGCAGTTCTTC.

The rearrangement joins TRBV7-2 to TRBJ2-7, with TRBD2 matching 8 bases. V shed 1 base, J shed 0 bases, and the junction held 14 bases outside the gene matches. CDR1 is SGHTA and CDR2 is FQGNSA in the germline V gene. CDR3 length: 19 residues. The CDR3 protein is CASSLVPSAGGGNSYEQYF. The DNA for the CDR3 is TGTGCCAGCAGCTTAGTGCCGTCTGCGGGCGGGGGGAACTCCTACGAGCAGTACTTC. Filled out from reference TRBV7-2 and TRBJ2-7, the complete variable domain reads GAGVSQSPSNKVTEKGKDVELRCDPISGHTALYWYRQSLGQGLEFLIYFQGNSAPDKSGLPSDRFSAERTGGSVSTLTIQRTQQEDSAVYLCASSLVPSAGGGNSYEQYFGPGTRLTVT.

The chain is built from TRBV28 and TRBJ1-4, with 8 bases fitting TRBD1. Trimming took 5 bases from V and 2 from J; bases not matched to a gene: 7. The germline V gene encodes CDR1 MDHEN and CDR2 SYDVKM. This CDR3 contains 16 residues. In DNA form, the CDR3 reads TGTGCCAGCAGTGCACCCAGGGGGCCGACTAATGAAAAACTGTTTTTT. As protein: CASSAPRGPTNEKLFF.

The chain recombines TRBV6-5 with TRBJ2-7; 7 nucleotides line up with TRBD2. V lost 6 bases to trimming and J lost 6 bases; unmatched junction nucleotides: 11. This CDR3 region has 14 residues. CDR1 MNHEY and CDR2 SVGAGI come from the germline V gene. The DNA for the CDR3 is TGTGCCAGCAGGACACCGGGGGGTGGTAGCGAGCAGTACTTC. Encoded protein: CASRTPGGGSEQYF.

This sequence joins TRBV18 and TRBJ1-1; D remains ambiguous. V dropped 1 base and J dropped 1 base, with 16 bases sitting between them. The CDR3 contains 17 residues. Germline V gene lookup returns CDR1 KGHSH and CDR2 LQKENI. The CDR3 bases are TGTGCCAGCTCACCACTGGGAAGGGTTGGGAAGAACACTGAAGCTTTCTTT. It encodes CASSPLGRVGKNTEAFF.

The chain carries TRBV6-6 and TRBJ1-2; D may be TRBD1 (6 bases). Germline V lookup: CDR1 MNHNY, CDR2 SVGAGI (reference sequence). Deletions cut 5 bases from V and 1 base from J, with 11 bases between. CDR3 length: 14 amino acids. The CDR3 loop reads CASSTGTINYGYTF. The CDR3 coding sequence is TGTGCCAGCAGTACCGGGACAATTAACTATGGCTACACCTTC.

V gene TRBV6-5 combines with J gene TRBJ2-1; D is undetermined. The CDR3 loop spans 14 amino acids. V lost 11 bases, J lost 0 bases, and 14 bases lay in between. The germline CDR1 and CDR2 sequences are MNHEY and SVGAGI. The CDR3 DNA reads TGTGCCGGCGCCTCGGGTCGCTCCTACAATGAGCAGTTCTTC. It specifies CAGASGRSYNEQFF.

V gene TRBV3-1 (or the pseudogene TRBV3-2) combines with J gene TRBJ2-2; tentatively, D is TRBD1 (6 bases). Trimming pared 4 bases from V and 2 bases from J, leaving 20 bases between. Per germline, CDR1 LGHDT and CDR2 YNNKEL (reference sequence). The CDR3 contains 18 residues. The CDR3 sequence: CASSPSVRRQANTGELFF. Here the CDR3 DNA reads TGTGCCAGCAGCCCCTCCGTAAGGCGACAGGCCAACACCGGGGAGCTGTTTTTT.

This chain joins TRBV6-1 and TRBJ2-1; perhaps TRBD2 as D (5 bases). CDR1 and CDR2 (germline): MNHNS, SASEGT. V was trimmed by 3 bases and J by 6 bases, leaving 12 bases between them. This CDR3 has 14 residues. The CDR3 DNA reads TGTGCCAGCAGTGAGGGCTACCGGGGCAATGAGCAGTTCTTC. It codes for CASSEGYRGNEQFF.

The V and J genes are TRBV11-2 and TRBJ1-2, with D tentatively TRBD1 (5 bases). From germline, CDR1 is SGHAT and CDR2 FQNNGV. The CDR3 is 16 residues long. Trimming shortened V by 4 bases and J by 4 bases, and 19 bases separated the two germline ends. DNA for the CDR3: TGTGCCAGCAGCTCCCTCGGGACCATCCAACTCTATGGCTACACCTTC. Amino acid sequence: CASSSLGTIQLYGYTF.

The chain uses TRBV11-2 and TRBJ2-3; D remains unclear. From germline, CDR1 is SGHAT and CDR2 FQNNGV. V lost 4 bases, J lost 6 bases, and 14 bases lay in between. This CDR3 is built from 14 residues. The CDR3, as DNA: TGTGCCAGCAGCTGGCGGTCTAAAGGGGATACGCAGTATTTT. It is translated as CASSWRSKGDTQYF.

The CDR3: CASNTRTLNSPLHF. CDR3 bases: TGTGCCAGCAATACGAGGACGCTCAATTCACCCCTCCACTTT. The chain carries TRBV28 and TRBJ1-6; D call uncertain. The CDR3 runs 14 residues. Germline values: CDR1 MDHEN, CDR2 SYDVKM. Between the trimmed V and J ends, which lost 7 bases and 7 bases, there was a span of 14 bases. The complete variable domain, with remaining parts taken from reference TRBV28 and TRBJ1-6, reads DVKVTQSSRYLVKRTGEKVFLECVQDMDHENMFWYRQDPGLGLRLIYFSYDVKMKEKGDIPEGYSVSREKKERFSLILESASTNQTSMYLCASNTRTLNSPLHFGNGTRLTVT.

The rearrangement joins TRBV28 to TRBJ1-3, with a possible D match to TRBD1 (5 bases). The V end was cut by 3 bases, the J end by 0 bases, with 9 bases between. This CDR3 is 15 amino acids long. Per the germline V gene, CDR1 is MDHEN and CDR2 is SYDVKM. The CDR3 DNA is TGTGCCAGCAGTTTGGGGGAAAACTCTGGAAACACCATATATTTT. Its protein product is CASSLGENSGNTIYF.

The chain joins TRBV5-4 to TRBJ2-1, with 12 nucleotides matching TRBD2. Germline CDR1 and CDR2: SGHNT and YYREEE (reference sequence). V lost 0 bases, J lost 12 bases, and 4 bases stayed unmatched. The CDR3 totals 14 residues. The CDR3 DNA sequence: TGTGCCAGCAGCTTGGTGGGACTAGCGGGTGGGCAGTTCTTC. Its protein product is CASSLVGLAGGQFF.

The chain employs TRBV24-1 and TRBJ2-5, with D perhaps assigned TRBD1 or TRBD2 (7 bases each). The V gene lost 5 bases and the J gene lost 4 bases, with 16 bases spanning the gap. CDR1 is KGHDR, CDR2 SFDVKD, per germline. The CDR3 runs to 15 residues. The chain's CDR3 is CATSGARGRAETQYF. In DNA, the CDR3 is TGTGCCACCAGTGGCGCCAGGGGGAGGGCAGAGACCCAGTACTTC.

The chain has TRBV28 and TRBJ2-1; TRBD1 might be the D (5 bases). The CDR3 is 13 amino acids. Germline V lookup: CDR1 MDHEN, CDR2 SYDVKM. V was cut by 6 bases and J by 9 bases, with 15 bases left in between. The CDR3 loop reads CASSPSTRGEQFF. CDR3 nucleotides: TGTGCCAGCAGCCCATCGACAAGGGGTGAGCAGTTCTTC.